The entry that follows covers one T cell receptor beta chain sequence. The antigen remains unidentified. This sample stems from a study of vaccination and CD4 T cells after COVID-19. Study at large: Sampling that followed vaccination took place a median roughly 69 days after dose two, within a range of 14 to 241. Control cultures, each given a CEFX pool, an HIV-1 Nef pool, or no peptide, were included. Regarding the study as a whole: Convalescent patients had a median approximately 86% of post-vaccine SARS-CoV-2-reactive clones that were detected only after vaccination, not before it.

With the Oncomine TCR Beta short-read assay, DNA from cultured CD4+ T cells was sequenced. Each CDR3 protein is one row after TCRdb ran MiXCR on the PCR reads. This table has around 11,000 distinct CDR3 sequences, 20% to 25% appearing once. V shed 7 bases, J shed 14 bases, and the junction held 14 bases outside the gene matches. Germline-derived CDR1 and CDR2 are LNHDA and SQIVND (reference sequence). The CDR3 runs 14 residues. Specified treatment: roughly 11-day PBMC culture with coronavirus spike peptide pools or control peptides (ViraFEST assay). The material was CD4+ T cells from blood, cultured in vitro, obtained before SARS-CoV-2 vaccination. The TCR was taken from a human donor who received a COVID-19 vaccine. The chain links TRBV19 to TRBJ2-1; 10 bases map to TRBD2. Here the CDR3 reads CASTEGASGGAEFF. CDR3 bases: TGTGCCAGTACCGAAGGAGCTAGCGGGGGCGCAGAGTTCTTC.